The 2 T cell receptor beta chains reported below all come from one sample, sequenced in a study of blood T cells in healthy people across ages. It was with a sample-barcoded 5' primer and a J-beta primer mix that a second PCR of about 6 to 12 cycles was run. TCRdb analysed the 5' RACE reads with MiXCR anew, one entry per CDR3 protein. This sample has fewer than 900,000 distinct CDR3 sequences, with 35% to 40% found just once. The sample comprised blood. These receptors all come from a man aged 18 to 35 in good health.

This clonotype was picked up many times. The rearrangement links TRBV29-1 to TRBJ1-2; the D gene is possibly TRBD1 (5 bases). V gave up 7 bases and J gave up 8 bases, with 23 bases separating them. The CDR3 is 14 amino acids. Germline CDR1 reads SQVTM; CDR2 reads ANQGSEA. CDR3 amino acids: CSAVMISGADGYTF. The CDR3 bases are TGCAGCGCCGTTATGATCTCTGGGGCAGACGGCTACACCTTC.

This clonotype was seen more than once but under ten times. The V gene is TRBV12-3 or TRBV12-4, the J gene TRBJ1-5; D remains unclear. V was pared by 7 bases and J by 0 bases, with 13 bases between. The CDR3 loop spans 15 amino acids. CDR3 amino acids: CASTLGGYSNQPQHF. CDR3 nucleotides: TGTGCCAGCACCTTGGGAGGATATAGCAATCAGCCCCAGCATTTT.